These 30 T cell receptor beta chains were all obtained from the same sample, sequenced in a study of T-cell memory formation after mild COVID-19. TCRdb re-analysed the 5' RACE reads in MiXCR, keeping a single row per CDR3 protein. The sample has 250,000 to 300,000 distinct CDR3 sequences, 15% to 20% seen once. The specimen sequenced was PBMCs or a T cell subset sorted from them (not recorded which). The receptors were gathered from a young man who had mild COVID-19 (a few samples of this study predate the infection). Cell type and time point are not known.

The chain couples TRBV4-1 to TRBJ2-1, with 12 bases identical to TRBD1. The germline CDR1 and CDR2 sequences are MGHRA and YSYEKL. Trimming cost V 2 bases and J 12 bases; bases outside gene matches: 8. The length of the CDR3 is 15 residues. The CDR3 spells CASSQRDRGRIGQFF. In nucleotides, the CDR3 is TGCGCCAGCAGCCAAAGGGACAGGGGGCGGATTGGGCAGTTCTTC.

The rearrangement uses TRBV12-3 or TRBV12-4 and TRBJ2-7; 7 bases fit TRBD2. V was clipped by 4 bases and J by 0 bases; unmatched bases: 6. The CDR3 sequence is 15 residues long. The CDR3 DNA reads TGTGCCAGCAGTTCCTTTCGGGGGGTCTCCTACGAGCAGTACTTC. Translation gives CASSSFRGVSYEQYF.

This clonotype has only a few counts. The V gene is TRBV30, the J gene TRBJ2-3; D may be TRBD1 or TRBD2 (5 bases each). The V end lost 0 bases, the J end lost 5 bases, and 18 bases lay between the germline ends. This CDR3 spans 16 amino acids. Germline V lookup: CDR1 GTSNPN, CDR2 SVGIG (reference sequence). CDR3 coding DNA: TGTGCCTGGAGTGTTTGGCTCTCCGGGGCGGGAGATACGCAGTATTTT. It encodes CAWSVWLSGAGDTQYF.

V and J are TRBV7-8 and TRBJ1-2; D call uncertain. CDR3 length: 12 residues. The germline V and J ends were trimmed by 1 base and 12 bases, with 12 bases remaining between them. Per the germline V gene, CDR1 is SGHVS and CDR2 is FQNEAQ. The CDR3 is CASSLVGVLHTF. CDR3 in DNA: TGTGCCAGCAGCTTAGTAGGAGTACTGCACACCTTC.

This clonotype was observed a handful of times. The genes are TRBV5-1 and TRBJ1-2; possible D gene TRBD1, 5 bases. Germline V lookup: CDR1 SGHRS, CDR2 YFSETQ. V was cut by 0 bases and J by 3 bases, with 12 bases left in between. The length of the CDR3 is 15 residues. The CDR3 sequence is CASSLEGDGYYGYTF. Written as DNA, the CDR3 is TGCGCCAGCAGCTTGGAAGGGGACGGCTACTATGGCTACACCTTC. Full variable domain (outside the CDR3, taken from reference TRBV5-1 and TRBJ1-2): KAGVTQTPRYLIKTRGQQVTLSCSPISGHRSVSWYQQTPGQGLQFLFEYFSETQRNKGNFPGRFSGRQFSNSRSEMNVSTLELGDSALYLCASSLEGDGYYGYTFGSGTRLTVV.

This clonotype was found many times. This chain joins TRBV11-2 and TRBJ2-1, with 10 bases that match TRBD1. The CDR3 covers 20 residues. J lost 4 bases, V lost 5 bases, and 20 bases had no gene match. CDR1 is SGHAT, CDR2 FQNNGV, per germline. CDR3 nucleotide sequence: TGTGCCAGCAGCCTATTAGGGGGACAGGGGATGTTGGTTGGGTACAATGAGCAGTTCTTC. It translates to CASSLLGGQGMLVGYNEQFF.

CDR3 bases: TGTGCCAGCAGCCAAGAAGGAGGGCCGTATGAAAAACTGTTTTTT. Protein product: CASSQEGGPYEKLFF. The chain employs TRBV4-2 and TRBJ1-4; D gene unclear. Germline V CDR1 and CDR2: LGHNA, YNFKEQ. This CDR3 comprises 15 residues. V shed 0 bases and J shed 6 bases, with 11 bases lying between them.

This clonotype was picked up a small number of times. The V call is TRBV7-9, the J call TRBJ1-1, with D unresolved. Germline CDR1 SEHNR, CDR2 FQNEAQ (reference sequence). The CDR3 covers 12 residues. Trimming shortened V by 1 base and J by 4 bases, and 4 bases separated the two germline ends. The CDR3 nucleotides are TGTGCCAGCAGCTTAGGGATCACTGAAGCTTTCTTT. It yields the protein CASSLGITEAFF.

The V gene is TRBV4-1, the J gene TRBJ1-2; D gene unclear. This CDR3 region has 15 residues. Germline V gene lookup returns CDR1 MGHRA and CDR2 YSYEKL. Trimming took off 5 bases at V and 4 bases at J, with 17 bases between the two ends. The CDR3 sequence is CASSYTTTQLYGYTF. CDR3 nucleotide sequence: TGCGCCAGCAGCTACACTACCACCCAGCTCTATGGCTACACCTTC.

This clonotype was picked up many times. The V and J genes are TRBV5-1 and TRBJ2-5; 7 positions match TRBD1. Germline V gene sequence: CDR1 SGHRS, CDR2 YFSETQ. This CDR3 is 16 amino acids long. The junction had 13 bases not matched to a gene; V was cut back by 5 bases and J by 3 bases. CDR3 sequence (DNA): TGCGCCAGCAGGACTATACCCGGGACAGCAAAAGAGACCCAGTACTTC. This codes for CASRTIPGTAKETQYF.

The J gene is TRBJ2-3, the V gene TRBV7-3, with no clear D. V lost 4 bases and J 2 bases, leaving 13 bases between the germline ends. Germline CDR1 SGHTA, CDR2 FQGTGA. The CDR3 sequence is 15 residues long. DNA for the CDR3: TGTGCCAGCAGCTCCCCCCTATCTTTCACAGATACGCAGTATTTT. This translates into CASSSPLSFTDTQYF.

The CDR3 DNA reads TGTGCCACCAGTGATTTGAGTGCAGGGGCGTACACCGGGGAGCTGTTTTTT. Its protein product is CATSDLSAGAYTGELFF. The V and J genes are TRBV24-1 and TRBJ2-2; weak D call: TRBD1 (6 bases). The CDR3 has 17 residues. V dropped 0 bases and J dropped 3 bases, with 13 bases sitting between them. CDR1 KGHDR and CDR2 SFDVKD come from the germline V gene.

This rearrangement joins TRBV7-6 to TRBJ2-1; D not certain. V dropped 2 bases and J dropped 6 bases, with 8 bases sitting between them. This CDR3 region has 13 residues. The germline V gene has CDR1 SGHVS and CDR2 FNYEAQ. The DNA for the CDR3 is TGTGCCAGCAGCTTATATGCGGTCAATGAGCAGTTCTTC. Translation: CASSLYAVNEQFF.

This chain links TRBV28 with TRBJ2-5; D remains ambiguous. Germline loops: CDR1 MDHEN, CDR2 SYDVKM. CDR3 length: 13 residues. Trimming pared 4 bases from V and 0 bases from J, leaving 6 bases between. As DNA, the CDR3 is TGTGCCAGCAGTTACCGGTACCAAGAGACCCAGTACTTC. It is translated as CASSYRYQETQYF.

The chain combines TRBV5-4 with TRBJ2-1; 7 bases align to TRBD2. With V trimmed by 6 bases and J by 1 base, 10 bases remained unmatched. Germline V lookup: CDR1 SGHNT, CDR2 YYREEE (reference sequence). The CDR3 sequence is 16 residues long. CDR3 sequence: CASTLGGEGSYNEQFF. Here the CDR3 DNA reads TGTGCCAGCACCCTGGGAGGGGAGGGGTCCTACAATGAGCAGTTCTTC.

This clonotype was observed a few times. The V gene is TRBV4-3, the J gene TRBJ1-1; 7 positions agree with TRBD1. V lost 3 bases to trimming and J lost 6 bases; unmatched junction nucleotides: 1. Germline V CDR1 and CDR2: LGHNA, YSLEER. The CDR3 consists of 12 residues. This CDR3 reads CASSQGTAEAFF. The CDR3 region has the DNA TGCGCCAGCAGCCAGGGGACAGCTGAAGCTTTCTTT.

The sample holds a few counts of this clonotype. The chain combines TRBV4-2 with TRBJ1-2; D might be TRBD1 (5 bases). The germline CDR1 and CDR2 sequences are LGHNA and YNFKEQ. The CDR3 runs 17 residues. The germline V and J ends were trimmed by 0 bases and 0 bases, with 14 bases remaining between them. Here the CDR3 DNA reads TGTGCCAGCAGCCAAGATTCAACAGGAGTGGCTAACTATGGCTACACCTTC. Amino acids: CASSQDSTGVANYGYTF.

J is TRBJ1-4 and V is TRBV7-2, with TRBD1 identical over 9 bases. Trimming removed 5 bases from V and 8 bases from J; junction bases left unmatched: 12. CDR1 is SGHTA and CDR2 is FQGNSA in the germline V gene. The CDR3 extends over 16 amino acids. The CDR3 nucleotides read TGTGCCAGCAGCCGAAGGGGGGGACAGGGTCTGGAAAAACTGTTTTTT. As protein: CASSRRGGQGLEKLFF.

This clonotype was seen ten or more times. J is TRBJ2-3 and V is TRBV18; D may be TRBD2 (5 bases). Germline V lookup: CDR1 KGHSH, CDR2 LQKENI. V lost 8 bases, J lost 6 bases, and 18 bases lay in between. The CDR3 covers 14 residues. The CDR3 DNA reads TGTGCCAGCGCAATAAGCGGCCGCTCGGATACGCAGTATTTT. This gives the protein CASAISGRSDTQYF. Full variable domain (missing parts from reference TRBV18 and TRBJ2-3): NAGVMQNPRHLVRRRGQEARLRCSPMKGHSHVYWYRQLPEEGLKFMVYLQKENIIDESGMPKERFSAEFPKEGPSILRIQQVVRGDSAAYFCASAISGRSDTQYFGPGTRLTVL.

The CDR3 DNA follows: TGCGCCAGCAGCCCCCGGGGGGGACGGAACACCATATATTTT. Protein sequence: CASSPRGGRNTIYF. The chain combines TRBV5-1 with TRBJ1-3; possible D gene TRBD1, 5 bases. CDR3 length equals 14 residues. Germline V gives CDR1 SGHRS, CDR2 YFSETQ. The V end lost 4 bases, the J end lost 7 bases, and 15 bases lay between the germline ends.

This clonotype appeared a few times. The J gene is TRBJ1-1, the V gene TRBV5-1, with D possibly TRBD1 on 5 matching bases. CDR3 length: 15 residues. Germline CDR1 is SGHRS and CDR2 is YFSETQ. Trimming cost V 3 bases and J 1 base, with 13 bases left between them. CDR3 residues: CASSYQGGGNTEAFF. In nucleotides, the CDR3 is TGCGCCAGCAGCTACCAGGGTGGGGGGAACACTGAAGCTTTCTTT.

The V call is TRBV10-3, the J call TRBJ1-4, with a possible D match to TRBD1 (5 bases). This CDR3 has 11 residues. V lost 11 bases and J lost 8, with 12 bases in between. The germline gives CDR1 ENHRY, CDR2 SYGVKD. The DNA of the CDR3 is TGTGCCGTCCTCCAGGGAGAAAAACTGTTTTTT. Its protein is CAVLQGEKLFF.

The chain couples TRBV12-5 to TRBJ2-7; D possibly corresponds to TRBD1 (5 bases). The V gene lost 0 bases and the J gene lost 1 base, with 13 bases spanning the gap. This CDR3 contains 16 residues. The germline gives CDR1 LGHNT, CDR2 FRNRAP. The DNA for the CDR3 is TGTGCTAGTGGTTTGGTACCAGGGCTGGGGTCCTACGAGCAGTACTTC. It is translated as CASGLVPGLGSYEQYF. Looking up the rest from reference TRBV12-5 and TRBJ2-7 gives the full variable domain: DARVTQTPRHKVTEMGQEVTMRCQPILGHNTVFWYRQTMMQGLELLAYFRNRAPLDDSGMPKDRFSAEMPDATLATLKIQPSEPRDSAVYFCASGLVPGLGSYEQYFGPGTRLTVT.

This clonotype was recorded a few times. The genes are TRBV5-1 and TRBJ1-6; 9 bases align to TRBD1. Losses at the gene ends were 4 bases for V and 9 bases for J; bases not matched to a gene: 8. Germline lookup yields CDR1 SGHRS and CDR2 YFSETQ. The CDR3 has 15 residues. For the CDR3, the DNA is TGCGCCAGCAGCCCGTCGGGACAGGGACGTTCACCCCTCCACTTT. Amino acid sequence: CASSPSGQGRSPLHF. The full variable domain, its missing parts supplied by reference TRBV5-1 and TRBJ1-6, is KAGVTQTPRYLIKTRGQQVTLSCSPISGHRSVSWYQQTPGQGLQFLFEYFSETQRNKGNFPGRFSGRQFSNSRSEMNVSTLELGDSALYLCASSPSGQGRSPLHFGNGTRLTVT.

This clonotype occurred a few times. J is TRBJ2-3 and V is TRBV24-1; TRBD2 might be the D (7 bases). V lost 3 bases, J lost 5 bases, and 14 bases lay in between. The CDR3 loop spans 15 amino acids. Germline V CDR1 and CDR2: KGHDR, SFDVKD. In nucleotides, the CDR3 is TGTGCCACCAGTGATCCTTGGGAGGGGGGAGATACGCAGTATTTT. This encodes CATSDPWEGGDTQYF.

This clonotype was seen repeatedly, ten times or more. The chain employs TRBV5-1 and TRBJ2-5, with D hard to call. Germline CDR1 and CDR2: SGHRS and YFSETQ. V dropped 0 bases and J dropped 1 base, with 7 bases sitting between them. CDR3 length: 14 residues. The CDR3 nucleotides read TGCGCCAGCAGCTTGGAGGGCAGCCAAGAGACCCAGTACTTC. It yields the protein CASSLEGSQETQYF.

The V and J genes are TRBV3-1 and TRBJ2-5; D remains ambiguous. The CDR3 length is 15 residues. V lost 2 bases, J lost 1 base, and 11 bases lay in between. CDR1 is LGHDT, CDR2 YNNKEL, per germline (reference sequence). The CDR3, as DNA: TGTGCCAGCAGCCAACCGGTCAGGCCCCAAGAGACCCAGTACTTC. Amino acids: CASSQPVRPQETQYF.

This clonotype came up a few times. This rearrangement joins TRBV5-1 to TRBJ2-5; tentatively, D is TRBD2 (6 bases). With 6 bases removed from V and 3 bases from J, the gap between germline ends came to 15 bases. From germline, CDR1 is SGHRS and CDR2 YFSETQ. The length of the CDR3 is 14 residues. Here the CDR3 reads CASTLGGRKETQYF. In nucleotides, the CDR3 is TGCGCCAGCACCCTGGGGGGTCGGAAAGAGACCCAGTACTTC.

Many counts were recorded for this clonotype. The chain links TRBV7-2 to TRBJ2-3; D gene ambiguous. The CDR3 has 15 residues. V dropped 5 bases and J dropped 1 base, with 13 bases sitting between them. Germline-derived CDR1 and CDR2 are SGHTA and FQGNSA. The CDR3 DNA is TGTGCCAGCAGCCAGCTTCCCCCCCGCACAGATACGCAGTATTTT. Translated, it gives CASSQLPPRTDTQYF.

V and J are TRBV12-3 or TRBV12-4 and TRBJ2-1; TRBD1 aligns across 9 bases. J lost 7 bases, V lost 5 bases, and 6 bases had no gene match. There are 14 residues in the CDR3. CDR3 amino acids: CASSAGQGNNEQFF. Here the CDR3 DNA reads TGTGCCAGCAGTGCGGGACAGGGTAATAATGAGCAGTTCTTC.